A selection of T cell receptor beta chains follows, all from one sample in a study of vaccination effects on CD4 cells after COVID-19. The antigens of these receptors remain unknown. Profiled with immunoSEQ multiplex PCR; TCRdb holds only in-frame clones, not every one. Among roughly 70,000 clones listed, roughly 73% were seen once. Sequences were derived from CD4+ T cells from PBMCs cultured with HIV peptides, sampled before COVID-19 vaccination. These receptors came from a human donor who had a prior SARS-CoV-2 infection. CDR3s include the opening cysteine and the closing phenylalanine or tryptophan. D genes are given only for firm matches. The listing skips clone size in some rows; elsewhere it reads once, few, many or a size class.

TGTGCCAGCAGCGTTTCTAGCGGGCCGAACACCGGGGAGCTGTTTTTT	CASSVSSGPNTGELFF	TRBJ2-2	TRBD2	-	TRBV9
TGTGCCAGCAGCGTTACCGGGACTAGCGGGGGAATGGAGACCCAGTACTTC	CASSVTGTSGGMETQYF	TRBJ2-5	TRBD2	-	TRBV5-5
TGCGCCAGCAGCTTGGGATTAGTTCAGAACACTGAAGCTTTCTTT	CASSLGLVQNTEAFF	TRBJ1-1	-	-	TRBV5-1
TGCAGTGCTAGTGAGCGGGCCAACTACGAGCAGTACTTC	CSASERANYEQYF	TRBJ2-7	-	-	TRBV20-1
TGTGCCAGCAGTTTAATACACTCACCCCTCCACTTT	CASSLIHSPLHF	TRBJ1-6	-	once	TRBV12-3/TRBV12-4
TGTGCCAGCAGCCCTCGGGCTAGCGGGACCTACGAGCAGTACTTC	CASSPRASGTYEQYF	TRBJ2-7	TRBD2	-	TRBV7-2
TGCAGCGTTCCAAGGGGGGAGTACAATGAGCAGTTCTTC	CSVPRGEYNEQFF	TRBJ2-1	-	-	TRBV29-1
TGTGCCACCTTTCGGGACAGGGAGAACAATGAGCAGTTCTTC	CATFRDRENNEQFF	TRBJ2-1	TRBD1	-	TRBV5-4
TGTGCCAGCAGAGAAGCGTACACTAGCACAGATACGCAGTATTTT	CASREAYTSTDTQYF	TRBJ2-3	-	few	TRBV6-1
TGTGCCAGCAGCGTATGGCAGGGCGAGGGCGAGCAGTACTTC	CASSVWQGEGEQYF	TRBJ2-7	-	-	TRBV9
TGTGCCAGCAGCCGACGCGTCGACAGGCCCGGCTACGAGCAGTACTTC	CASSRRVDRPGYEQYF	TRBJ2-7	-	few	TRBV3-1/TRBV3-2
TGCAGTGCTAGTTCAGGGAGGGCCTTGACCACCGGGGAGCTGTTTTTT	CSASSGRALTTGELFF	TRBJ2-2	TRBD2	-	TRBV20-1
TGTGCCAGCAGGAGGGGACAGGGTGGACACATTCAGTACTTC	CASRRGQGGHIQYF	TRBJ2-4	TRBD1	-	TRBV2
TGTGCCAGCAGTTACACTTCAAAAAACTCCTACGAGCAGTACTTC	CASSYTSKNSYEQYF	TRBJ2-7	-	-	TRBV6-6
TGTGCCTGGAGTGAGGGGAACTATGGCTACACCTTC	CAWSEGNYGYTF	TRBJ1-2	-	-	TRBV30
TGTGCCAGCAGCTTAAACCCCCGGTTGGGGTCAGATACGCAGTATTTT	CASSLNPRLGSDTQYF	TRBJ2-3	-	-	TRBV7-3
TGTGCCAGTAATCGGGAGGGAAACATTCAGTACTTC	CASNREGNIQYF	TRBJ2-4	TRBD2	-	TRBV19
TGTGCCAGCAGCGATAGGAGGATAGCGGGAGGGTACGAGCAGTACTTC	CASSDRRIAGGYEQYF	TRBJ2-7	TRBD2	once	TRBV5-4
TGTGCCAGCAGCTTAGGTCAGGGTCTGGGCAATCAGCCCCAGCATTTT	CASSLGQGLGNQPQHF	TRBJ1-5	-	few	TRBV7-6
TGTGCCAGCAGTGCGGACAGGGGTTTCGAAAAACTGTTTTTT	CASSADRGFEKLFF	TRBJ1-4	TRBD1	once	TRBV2
TGTGCCAGCAGCTTAACGACAGGGTCCGACCAGCCCCAGCATTTT	CASSLTTGSDQPQHF	TRBJ1-5	TRBD1	few	TRBV7-6
TGTGCCAGCAGCTGGGACCGGAAAAAAGGGTACCAAGAGACCCAGTACTTC	CASSWDRKKGYQETQYF	TRBJ2-5	-	-	TRBV5-6
TGTGCCAGCAGCTTATCTCAGCGGGGGGTCAATGAGCAGTTCTTC	CASSLSQRGVNEQFF	TRBJ2-1	TRBD2	once	TRBV7-3
TGTGCCAGTAGGAGACTAGCGGGAGAGCGCACCGGGGAGCTGTTTTTT	CASRRLAGERTGELFF	TRBJ2-2	TRBD2	-	TRBV19
TGCGCCAGCAGCCCGGTACTAGCGGGGGCTAATGAGCAGTTCTTC	CASSPVLAGANEQFF	TRBJ2-1	TRBD2	-	TRBV5-1
TGCGCCAGCAGCTTGGTTCCGGGGGAATTCAACATTCAGTACTTC	CASSLVPGEFNIQYF	TRBJ2-4	-	-	TRBV5-1
TGCGCCAGCAGCTTGCTGGGGGGGGGCTTGGATGAGCAGTTCTTC	CASSLLGGGLDEQFF	TRBJ2-1	-	-	TRBV5-1
TGTGCCAGCGGAGAAGCCTACAGGTGGAGGGATGAAAAACTGTTTTTT	CASGEAYRWRDEKLFF	TRBJ1-4	-	-	TRBV6-1
TGCAGTGCTAGTGAAGGACTAGCGGGACTTAAGGATACGCAGTATTTT	CSASEGLAGLKDTQYF	TRBJ2-3	TRBD2	-	TRBV20-1
TGTGCTAGTGGTTCTGACAGGGGGAATGGCAATCAGCCCCAGCATTTT	CASGSDRGNGNQPQHF	TRBJ1-5	TRBD1	-	TRBV12-5
TGTGCCAGCAATGAAGGGGCGGGACCAAGCACAGATACGCAGTATTTT	CASNEGAGPSTDTQYF	TRBJ2-3	-	-	TRBV2
TGTGCCAGCAGCCTGAGCGGGGGGGTACAAGAGACCCAGTACTTC	CASSLSGGVQETQYF	TRBJ2-5	TRBD2	-	TRBV5-4
TGTGCCAGCAGCTTGGTCGGGATCAATGAGCAGTTCTTC	CASSLVGINEQFF	TRBJ2-1	-	-	TRBV5-4
TGCGCCAGCAGGGACCCCCATTACAATGAGCAGTTCTTC	CASRDPHYNEQFF	TRBJ2-1	-	-	TRBV5-1
TGTGCCAGTAGTTTTCACCGACAGGGAACTTATGGCTACACCTTC	CASSFHRQGTYGYTF	TRBJ1-2	TRBD1	-	TRBV19
TGTGCCAGCAGTACAACCGGGACCTCCTACGAGCAGTACTTC	CASSTTGTSYEQYF	TRBJ2-7	-	-	TRBV28
TGTGCCAGCAGGTCCGGGACCTTAAATGAGCAGTTCTTC	CASRSGTLNEQFF	TRBJ2-1	-	-	TRBV7-2
TGTGCCAGCAGCAAAAGCCGGAGGAGGGGAGCTGGAAACACCATATATTTT	CASSKSRRRGAGNTIYF	TRBJ1-3	-	-	TRBV3-1/TRBV3-2
TGTGCCAGCAGCCTCCGGGCTAGCGGGAGCCTTACCTACGAGCAGTACTTC	CASSLRASGSLTYEQYF	TRBJ2-7	-	-	TRBV21-1
TGTGCCAGCAGTCTAGGTAGCGGGAGGGCCCAATTAGGGCAGTTCTTC	CASSLGSGRAQLGQFF	TRBJ2-1	TRBD2	-	TRBV6-2/TRBV6-3
TGTGCCTGGCTATTTTTCACGGGGGCGACCTACGAGCAGTACTTC	CAWLFFTGATYEQYF	TRBJ2-7	-	few	TRBV30
TGTGCCAGCAGTGACAGATTTAATGAAAAACTGTTTTTT	CASSDRFNEKLFF	TRBJ1-4	-	-	TRBV25-1
TGCAGTGCTAGTCCCTCGGACAGGGCCAACAATGAGCAGTTCTTC	CSASPSDRANNEQFF	TRBJ2-1	TRBD1	few	TRBV20-1
TGTGCAAGTCGCTCCTACCTTTTTAAGGACAGGGGGCCCCCCCGGTTTCGAAAACTGTTTTTT	CASRSYLFKDRGPPRFRKLFF	TRBJ1-4	-	-	TRBV12-2
TGTGCCAGCCGGCGGAGACATCCAGACTACGAGCAGTACTTC	CASRRRHPDYEQYF	TRBJ2-7	-	many	TRBV19
TGTGCCAGCAGCCGGATAGCGGGTCCCTCCTACAATGAGCAGTTCTTC	CASSRIAGPSYNEQFF	TRBJ2-1	TRBD2	-	TRBV6-4
TGTGCCAGCAGTCAGTATACGGCATCCCAGCATTTT	CASSQYTASQHF	TRBJ1-5	-	-	TRBV2
TGCGCCAGCAGCGCGGACCACTCCCAAGGGGGGCAGTACTTC	CASSADHSQGGQYF	TRBJ2-7	-	-	TRBV5-1